The entry below gives a single T cell receptor beta chain sequence along with its context. This record belongs to a study of T cell changes during pregnancy in multiple sclerosis. CDR3 length equals 15 residues. The V gene's germline CDR1 is LGHNT and CDR2 FRNRAP. The trim removed 5 bases at V and 0 bases at J, leaving 5 bases unmatched. Method: immunoSEQ multiplex PCR; TCRdb's copy keeps in-frame clones and lacks some. The table records under 85,000 clones, 80% to 95% of them present only once. This receptor was taken from a female donor with multiple sclerosis, enrolled in a pregnancy study. Here the sequenced sample was CD4+ T cells from peripheral blood mononuclear cells, taken in the second trimester of pregnancy. V usage is TRBV12-5 and J usage is TRBJ2-3; 7 bases match TRBD1. The CDR3 is CASGRGDRSTDTQYF. Here the CDR3 DNA reads TGTGCTAGTGGTCGAGGGGACAGAAGCACAGATACGCAGTATTTT.